What follows describes a single T cell receptor beta chain. This clone was detected a few times. No cognate antigen has been identified for it. No base qualities exist here, and no much larger clone lies one base off it. CDR1 SGDLS and CDR2 YYNGEE are derived from the germline V gene. V sheds 0 bases and J sheds 0 bases, leaving 7 bases between their ends. Reading from cysteine to phenylalanine, the CDR3 counts 14 amino acids. The retained sequence is limited to the CDR3, 42 bases, with the frame set at the first base. This sample was included in a study of cytomegalovirus exposure and HLA in healthy donors (dated by TCRdb to about 2017). Regarding the study in general: An earlier analysis of some 600 of the donors reported about 280 Gb of sequence data and 117 million unique TCR beta sequences obtained from around 180 million T cells. The study combined high-throughput TCR immunosequencing, statistical association of individual TCRs with disease status, and machine learning to predict cytomegalovirus infection status. Class I and class II HLA loci were covered by the typing at four-digit resolution. Typing coverage differed by locus: A, B, C, DRB1 and DQB1 were typed in about 629-640 donors, DQA1 in 500 to 550, DPA1 in nearly 610, and DPB1 in 400 to 480. Using immunosequencing, the study profiled T cell repertoires from 666 subjects and related those repertoires to cytomegalovirus serostatus. The study aimed to test whether cataloging public T cell receptors could reveal signatures of past pathogen exposure. An early release covering more than 500 HLA-typed donors comprised approximately 290 gigabases of sequencing data and some 79 million unique TCR sequences. Of the approximately 400 genotyped donors, 70% to 90% were placed in the genetic ancestry cluster associated with self-reported Caucasian donors. Besides the first cohort of approximately 710 subjects, a separate validation cohort made up of around 120 different subjects was used. Every repertoire in the discovery cohort had been generated on one and the same sequencing platform. Genome-wide SNP genotypes for about 55% of the 666 donors were used in a later genetic analysis, which treated that subset as a discovery cohort. Alongside the repertoire data, information on donor age, sex, ethnicity and CMV serostatus was compiled. In the later analysis, no new phenotypic data were used to find candidate immune exposures; instead, reliance was placed on TCR beta sequences and their occurrence across donors. Roughly five DR-DQ haplotypes were handled as single units for association and clustering because linkage in the cohort was strong. To decide whether each TCR beta V gene segment behaved as functional or pseudogenic, an earlier analysis of some 600 of the donors relied on high-throughput TCR beta sequencing. On average, around 200,000 unique TCR beta nucleotide sequences were sequenced per donor among fewer than 500 genotyped donors of the cohort, with around 19% of those sequences being non-productive. A later analysis re-examined previously published TCR beta repertoires from several hundred donors and added high-resolution HLA genotyping to investigate patterns of TCR occurrence. Overall results and qualifications from the work: Compared with the 666-donor mean, donors in an Asian-associated ancestry cluster had fewer N-insertions in productive TCRs, according to a later genetic analysis. An earlier analysis of 587 of the donors showed that most TCR beta V segments appeared in productive rearrangements either about 87% or about 30% of the time, which broadly matched IMGT annotations. A few of the identified cytomegalovirus-associated TCR beta chains were confirmed in vitro to be specific for cytomegalovirus antigens. Because the 87-base-pair reads could not distinguish some IMGT-functional V segments, including TRBV6-2 and TRBV6-3, those segments were excluded. It was suggested by the authors that the approach could potentially be generalized to other disease states and immunological phenotypes. Assigning TCR associations to individual alleles was difficult when HLA alleles, especially DR and DQ, strongly co-occurred. A cluster of highly shared sequence variants was judged likely to be a technical artifact of the sequencing pipeline. The only immune exposure information available for the cohort was CMV serostatus. Most TCR sequences were seen in very few donors, while some public TCRs were found in many individuals. The presence/absence analyses assumed that sequencing depth was roughly uniform across donors, and that assumption may not be true. Cytomegalovirus status was reported to be diagnosed by the classifier with high specificity and sensitivity in both the original and validation cohorts. Linkage disequilibrium might explain the correlated functional status among segregating V segments, but an unknown experimental factor could not be excluded. A later analysis found that TCR association rates varied across HLA loci, with DRB1 alleles showing the most associated TCRs and HLA-C alleles the fewest. In this cohort, only TCR beta chains were sequenced, and detectable features were limited by the absence of alpha or paired-chain data. According to a later analysis, most CMV-associated TCR beta chains appeared to be HLA-restricted, and the HLA associations seemed to be driven largely by CMV exposure. In a later analysis, several top co-occurrence clusters were reported to appear linked to parvovirus B19, influenza, CMV and Epstein-Barr virus. A further reported finding was that TCR beta sequences accurately predicted the HLA-A and HLA-B alleles for most subjects in the first cohort. An association between a missense DCLRE1C variant and V-gene and J-gene trimming of TCR beta chains was found in a later genetic analysis and replicated in an independent cohort. The earlier analysis of some 540 of the donors excluded 15 to 20 rarely observed V segments, including chromosome 9 orphons, because counts were too low. Specific HLA alleles were associated with 18,000 or so TCR beta sequences at a false discovery rate of 0.05 in a later analysis. Because some donors lacked HLA typing at each locus, the association tests relied only on the typed subset. The study listed 150 to 200 TCR beta chains as associated with cytomegalovirus. In a later analysis, HLA-associated TCR beta chains showed more clonal expansion and lower generation probabilities than non-associated chains that were equally common.

The library was prepared using the immunoSEQ multiplex PCR assay. A mixture of 60 forward primers for TCR Vbeta segments and 13 reverse primers for TCR Jbeta segments was used in the multiplex PCR. A multiplex PCR assay on genomic DNA amplified the CDR3 region of rearranged TCR beta genes. The amplified TCR beta libraries were sequenced on the Illumina HiSeq System as 87-base-pair reads. Turning to the authors' computational methods: Across the 670 or so repertoires, a later analysis counted approximately 75 million unique TCR beta chains, approximately 12 million of which were shared by at least two donors. To remove PCR and sequencing errors, raw reads were error-corrected and collapsed into unique sequences using a nearest-neighbor algorithm that merged closely related sequences. V, D and J gene segments were assigned by aligning CDR3 sequences to IMGT reference sequences. Each retained sequence needed at least a six-nucleotide match to both a V gene segment and a J gene segment. Rearrangements were called productive when the CDR3 lacked stop codons and stayed in frame with V and J; all others were non-productive. CDR3 was defined according to IMGT convention as the region running from the second conserved V-encoded cysteine to the conserved J-encoded phenylalanine. The earlier analysis of a few hundred of the donors excluded any sequence lacking an unambiguous match to a single V gene segment. In an earlier analysis of 500 to 750 of the donors, V segments were called functional above 56.7% productive rearrangements and were called segregating when the between-donor standard deviation exceeded 5%. To diagnose cytomegalovirus status from the catalog of TCR beta chain sequences, a statistical classification framework was built. In a later analysis, V and J genes were assigned by comparing TCR nucleotide sequences against IMGT/GENE-DB human TR gene sequences. The TCRdist pipeline was used in a later analysis to assign CDR3 sequences and most-parsimonious VDJ recombination scenarios. In a later analysis, every TCR beta chain was defined by the combination of its CDR3 amino acid sequence and its V-gene family, and reads without a unique V-gene family were dropped. As a way to deal with suspected cross-contamination and a sequencing artifact, a later analysis dropped approximately 590 nucleotide sequences that were highly shared and had low generation probability. A later analysis calculated a clonal expansion index for each public chain from normalized within-repertoire ranks of inferred template counts. In a later analysis, generation probabilities were computed with a VDJ recombination model fitted to out-of-frame rearrangements, and the resulting probabilities were checked against IGoR. Hypergeometric tests were used in a later analysis to score TCR-TCR, TCR-HLA and TCR-CMV co-occurrence, with a repertoire-size bias correction applied to the TCR pairs. In a later analysis, false discovery rates were estimated by permuting HLA or CMV assignments 20 times. A later analysis grouped co-occurring TCRs with DBSCAN, adding TCRdist sequence similarity when clustering within HLA-allele-positive subsets. Repertoires with fewer than 30,000 or more than 120,000 public chains were left out of co-occurrence clustering, as were five repertoires with anomalous nucleotide sharing. This immuneACCESS table, as held by TCRdb, lists in-frame sequences with V and J called but not all clones. Of the missing ones, under half trace to an unresolved V gene in checked studies; the others have no known cause. For V, J and clone size, that table is used; D and trimming come from the DNA. The sample yields over 100,000 clones; around a tenth were counted once. The top ten clonotypes cover approximately 6% of the sample.

In total, approximately 690 healthy bone marrow donors made up the cohort. All cohort members were sampled while nominally healthy, although unrecorded immune exposures were likely present. The donor was CMV seropositive and belonged to the group of about 290 seropositive cohort members. Every donor gave a peripheral blood sample, and the peripheral blood mononuclear cells from that sample were used for TCR beta sequencing. The Qiagen DNeasy Blood Extraction Kit was used to extract genomic DNA from the blood cell samples. This clonotype originated in a man in his forties or fifties in good health and CMV-seropositive. The sequenced sample consisted of PBMCs. The chain employs TRBV9 and TRBJ2-7; the D gene cannot be resolved reliably. The CDR3 reads as follows: CASSVGQSSYEQYF. The DNA sequence is given as TGTGCCAGCAGCGTAGGACAAAGCTCCTACGAGCAGTACTTC.